The entry that follows covers one T cell receptor beta chain sequence. No antigen is known for it. This entry comes from a study of T-cell memory formation after mild COVID-19. Study-level points and caveats: Detection of some responders pre-infection suggested pre-existing cross-reactive memory T cells participated. Later expanders leaned CD4+, whereas day 15 to 85 contracting clones were balanced CD4/CD8.

The authors produced TCR alpha and TCR beta cDNA libraries with sample barcodes and UMIs by 5'RACE using constant-segment primers. One entry per CDR3 protein results from TCRdb running MiXCR on the 5' RACE reads. This sample has roughly 70,000 distinct CDR3 sequences, with around 15% found just once. The germline V gene encodes CDR1 SEHNR and CDR2 FQNEAQ (reference sequence). V gave up 1 base and J gave up 2 bases, with 15 bases separating them. CDR3 length equals 18 residues. The source material was PBMCs or a T cell subset sorted from them (not recorded which). The TCR sequence derives from an adult woman who had mild COVID-19 (a few samples of this study predate the infection). Cell type and time point are not known. This sequence joins TRBV7-9 and TRBJ2-6; D remains unclear. The CDR3 reads CASSLGVGSIAGANVLTF. The CDR3 DNA reads TGTGCCAGCAGCTTAGGAGTAGGGTCAATAGCTGGGGCCAACGTCCTGACTTTC.